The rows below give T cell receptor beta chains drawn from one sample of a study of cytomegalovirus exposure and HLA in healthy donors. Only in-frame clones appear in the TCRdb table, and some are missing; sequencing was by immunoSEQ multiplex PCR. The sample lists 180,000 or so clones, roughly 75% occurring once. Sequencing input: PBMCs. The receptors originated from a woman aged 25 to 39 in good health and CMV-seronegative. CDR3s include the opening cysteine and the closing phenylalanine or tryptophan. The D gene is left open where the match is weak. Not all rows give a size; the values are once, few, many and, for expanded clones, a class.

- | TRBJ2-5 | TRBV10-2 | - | TGCGCCAGCAGTGAGAGGGCAGGGCGAGAGACCCAGTACTTC | CASSERAGRETQYF
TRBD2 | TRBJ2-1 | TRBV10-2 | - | TGCGCCAGTCGGGGGGTGAGCAATGAGCAGTTCTTC | CASRGVSNEQFF
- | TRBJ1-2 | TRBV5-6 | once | TGTGCCAGCAGAGGGATAGGGACTCTCTATGGCTACACCTTC | CASRGIGTLYGYTF
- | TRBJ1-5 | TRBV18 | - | TGTGCCAGCTCTTCGGGAGGGGGCAATCAGCCCCAGCATTTT | CASSSGGGNQPQHF
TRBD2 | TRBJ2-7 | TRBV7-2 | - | TGTGCCAGCAGCCCTTTTGGCTTAGCGGGGGGTACCTACGAGCAGTACTTC | CASSPFGLAGGTYEQYF
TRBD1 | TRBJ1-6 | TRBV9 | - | TGTGCCAGCAGCCACAGGGGAAATTCACCCCTCCACTTT | CASSHRGNSPLHF
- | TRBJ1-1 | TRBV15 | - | TGTGCCACCAGCAAGTGGGGGGGAACTGAAGCTTTCTTT | CATSKWGGTEAFF
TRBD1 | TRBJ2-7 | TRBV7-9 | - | TGTGCCAGCAGCTTCAGCCATACAGGGGACCGATACGAGCAGTACTTC | CASSFSHTGDRYEQYF
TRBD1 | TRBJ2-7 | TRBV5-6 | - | TGTGCCAGCAGCATTAGACAGGGGGTCACCTACGAGCAGTACTTC | CASSIRQGVTYEQYF
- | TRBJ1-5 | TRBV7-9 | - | TGTGCCAGCAGCCCCCCGTCGAGCAATCAGCCCCAGCATTTT | CASSPPSSNQPQHF
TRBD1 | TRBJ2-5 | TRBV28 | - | TGTGCCACCGCGACGGGACAGGGGGCCGGGGAGACCCAGTACTTC | CATATGQGAGETQYF
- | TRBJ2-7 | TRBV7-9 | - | TGTTCCAGCAGCCGGGGGTTTTACGAGCAGTACTTC | CSSSRGFYEQYF
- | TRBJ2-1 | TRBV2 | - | TGTGCCAGCAGTGAGTGGCAGGGGATGAATGAGCAGTTCTTC | CASSEWQGMNEQFF
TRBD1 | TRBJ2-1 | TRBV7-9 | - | TGTGCCAGCAGGTCGGGACAGGGGGCCTACAATGAGCAGTTCTTC | CASRSGQGAYNEQFF
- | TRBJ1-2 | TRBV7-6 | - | TGTGCCAGCAGCTTAGTCGAGGGCTATGGCTACACCTTC | CASSLVEGYGYTF
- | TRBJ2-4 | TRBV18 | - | TGTGCCAGCTCACCCTTAGGGGCAGGTAAAAACATTCAGTACTTC | CASSPLGAGKNIQYF
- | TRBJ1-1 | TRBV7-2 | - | TGTGCCAGCCAACTTTTTAGGGGCAGCCTGAACACTGAAGCTTTCTTT | CASQLFRGSLNTEAFF
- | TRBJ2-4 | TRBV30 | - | TGTGCCTGGAGTGTTACACCACCAGGTGCCATTGACGTCCGCAAAAACATTCAGTACTTC | CAWSVTPPGAIDVRKNIQYF
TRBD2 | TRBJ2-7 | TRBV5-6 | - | TGTGCCAGCAGCTCAGGGGTCCGGGGGGGCCAGTACGAGCAGTACTTC | CASSSGVRGGQYEQYF
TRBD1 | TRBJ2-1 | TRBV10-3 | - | TGTGCCATCAGTGAGGAGGGACAGATCTCCTACAATGAGCAGTTCTTC | CAISEEGQISYNEQFF
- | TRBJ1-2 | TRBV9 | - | TGTGCCAGCAGCTCGCGGGGGAGGTTCTATGGCTACACCTTC | CASSSRGRFYGYTF
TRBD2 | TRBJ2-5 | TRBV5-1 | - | TGCGCCAGCAGCTTGAGGAGCGGGGCCTCCCTGGGAGGGGAGACCCAGTACTTC | CASSLRSGASLGGETQYF
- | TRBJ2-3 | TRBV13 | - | TGTGCCAGCAGCTTTTTTGGCTTTCGGGGGTCTGGCACAGATACGCAGTATTTT | CASSFFGFRGSGTDTQYF
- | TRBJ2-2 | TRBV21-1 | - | TGTGCCAGCAGCAATTGGAGACTAGCGGTTTGCACCGGGGAGCTGTTTTTT | CASSNWRLAVCTGELFF
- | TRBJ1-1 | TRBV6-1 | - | TGTGCCAGCAGTGAAGGTGGGCAGGCGAGTCAGGTCGACACTGAAGCTTTCTTT | CASSEGGQASQVDTEAFF
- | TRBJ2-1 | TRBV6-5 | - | TGTGCCAGTTCCCCCTCGACAGCCTACAATGAGCAGTTCTTC | CASSPSTAYNEQFF
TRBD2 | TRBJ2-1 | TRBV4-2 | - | TGTGCCAGCAGCCAAGACGGGGGGGCCTTTAATGAGCAGTTCTTC | CASSQDGGAFNEQFF
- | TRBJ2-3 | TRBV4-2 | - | TGTGCCAGCAGCCAAAACAAACCAGATACGCAGTATTTT | CASSQNKPDTQYF
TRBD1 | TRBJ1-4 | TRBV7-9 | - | TGTGCCAGCAGCTCCCGGACAGGGGGCGAGGGTGAAAAACTGTTTTTT | CASSSRTGGEGEKLFF
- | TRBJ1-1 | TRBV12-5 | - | TGTGCTAGTGGTTCAGGGCCAGGCAAAGCTTTCTTT | CASGSGPGKAFF
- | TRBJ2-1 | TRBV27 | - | TGTGCCAGCAGTTTTGGACCCACAGGGCTAGCGGTAATCTACAATGAGCAGTTCTTC | CASSFGPTGLAVIYNEQFF
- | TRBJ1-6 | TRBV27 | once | TGTGCCAGCAGTCCCACAGGTTTTAATTCACCCCTCCACTTT | CASSPTGFNSPLHF
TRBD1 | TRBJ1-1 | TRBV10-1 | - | TGCGCCAGCATAGGGGACAGGGGGAAAGCTTTCTTT | CASIGDRGKAFF
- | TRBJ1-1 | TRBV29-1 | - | TGCAGCGTTGGATCGGGGTGGATCGGTGAAGCTTTCTTT | CSVGSGWIGEAFF
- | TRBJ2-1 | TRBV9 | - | TGTGCCAGCAGCGCCCTTTTGGGGCTAGGGTCCTACAATGAGCAGTTCTTC | CASSALLGLGSYNEQFF
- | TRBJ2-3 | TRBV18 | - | TGTGCCAGCTCACCGACTAGTGGTGGCGATACGCAGTATTTT | CASSPTSGGDTQYF
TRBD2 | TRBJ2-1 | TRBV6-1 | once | TGTGCCAGCAGTGTAGCGGGGGGGCCCGCCTACAATGAGCAGTTCTTC | CASSVAGGPAYNEQFF
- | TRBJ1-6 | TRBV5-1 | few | TGCGCCAGCAGCTTGGTGGGGCAGGGTAATTCACCCCTCCACTTT | CASSLVGQGNSPLHF
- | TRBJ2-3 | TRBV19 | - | TGTGCCAGTAGTATGTGGGGGGGCACAGATACGCAGTATTTT | CASSMWGGTDTQYF
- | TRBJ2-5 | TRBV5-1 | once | TGCGCCAGCAGCTTGTCAGGGACTGGAAGGGAGACCCAGTACTTC | CASSLSGTGRETQYF
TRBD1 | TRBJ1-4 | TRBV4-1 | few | TGCGCCAGCAGCCCCCTGACAGGGGGTCTTGAAAAACTGTTTTTT | CASSPLTGGLEKLFF
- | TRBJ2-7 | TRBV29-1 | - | TGCAGCGTTGAACTCCGAGCCTACGAGCAGTACTTC | CSVELRAYEQYF
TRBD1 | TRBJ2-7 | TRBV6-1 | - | TGTGCCAGCAGTGTAACAGGGGCCGAGCAGTACTTC | CASSVTGAEQYF